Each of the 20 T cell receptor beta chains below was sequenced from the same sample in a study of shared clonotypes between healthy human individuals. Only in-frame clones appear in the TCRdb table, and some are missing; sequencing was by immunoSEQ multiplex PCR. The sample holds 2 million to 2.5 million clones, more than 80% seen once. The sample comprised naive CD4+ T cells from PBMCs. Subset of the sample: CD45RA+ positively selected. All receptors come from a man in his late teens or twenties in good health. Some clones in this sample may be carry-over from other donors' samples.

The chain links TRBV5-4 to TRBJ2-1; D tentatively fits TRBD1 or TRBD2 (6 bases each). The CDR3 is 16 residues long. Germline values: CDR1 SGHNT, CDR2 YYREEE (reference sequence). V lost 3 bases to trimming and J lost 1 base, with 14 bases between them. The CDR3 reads CASSSGGLASYNEQFF. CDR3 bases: TGTGCCAGCAGCTCCGGGGGCCTAGCGTCCTACAATGAGCAGTTCTTC.

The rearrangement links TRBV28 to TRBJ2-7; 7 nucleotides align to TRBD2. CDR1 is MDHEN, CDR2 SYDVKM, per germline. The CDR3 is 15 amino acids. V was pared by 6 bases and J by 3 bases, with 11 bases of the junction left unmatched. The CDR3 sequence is CASSGGTGPSYEQYF. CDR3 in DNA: TGTGCCAGCAGCGGGGGGACGGGACCCAGCTACGAGCAGTACTTC.

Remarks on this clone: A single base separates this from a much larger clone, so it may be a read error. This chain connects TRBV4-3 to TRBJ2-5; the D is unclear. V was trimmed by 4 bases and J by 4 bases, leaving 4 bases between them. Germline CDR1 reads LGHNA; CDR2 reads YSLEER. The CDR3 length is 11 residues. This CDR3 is CASSLGETQYF. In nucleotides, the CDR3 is TGCGCCAGCAGCCTGGGAGAGACCCAGTACTTC.

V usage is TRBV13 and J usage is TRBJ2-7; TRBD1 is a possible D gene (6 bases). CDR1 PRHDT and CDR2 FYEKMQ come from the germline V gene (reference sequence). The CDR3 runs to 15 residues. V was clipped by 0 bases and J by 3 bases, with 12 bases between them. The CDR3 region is CASSLGRGRGYEQYF. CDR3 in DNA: TGTGCCAGCAGCTTAGGCCGAGGCAGGGGCTACGAGCAGTACTTC.

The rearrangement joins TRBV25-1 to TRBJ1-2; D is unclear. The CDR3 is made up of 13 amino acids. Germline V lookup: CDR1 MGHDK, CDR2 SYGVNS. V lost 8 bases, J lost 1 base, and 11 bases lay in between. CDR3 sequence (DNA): TGTGCCAGCTCCCCGAGGGTTAACTATGGCTACACCTTC. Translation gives CASSPRVNYGYTF.

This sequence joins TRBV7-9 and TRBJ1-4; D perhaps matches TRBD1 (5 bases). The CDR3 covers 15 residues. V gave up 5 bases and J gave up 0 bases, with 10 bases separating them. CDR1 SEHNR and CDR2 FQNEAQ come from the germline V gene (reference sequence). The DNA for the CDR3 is TGTGCCAGCAGCCCGGGGGGGACAACTAATGAAAAACTGTTTTTT. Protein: CASSPGGTTNEKLFF.

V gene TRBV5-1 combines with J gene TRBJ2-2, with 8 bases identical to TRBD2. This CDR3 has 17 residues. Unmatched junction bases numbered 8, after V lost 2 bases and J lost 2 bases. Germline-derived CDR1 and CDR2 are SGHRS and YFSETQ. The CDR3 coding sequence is TGCGCCAGCAGCTTCCGCGCGGGAGGTCAAAACACCGGGGAGCTGTTTTTT. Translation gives CASSFRAGGQNTGELFF. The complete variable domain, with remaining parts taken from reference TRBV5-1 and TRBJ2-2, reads KAGVTQTPRYLIKTRGQQVTLSCSPISGHRSVSWYQQTPGQGLQFLFEYFSETQRNKGNFPGRFSGRQFSNSRSEMNVSTLELGDSALYLCASSFRAGGQNTGELFFGEGSRLTVL.

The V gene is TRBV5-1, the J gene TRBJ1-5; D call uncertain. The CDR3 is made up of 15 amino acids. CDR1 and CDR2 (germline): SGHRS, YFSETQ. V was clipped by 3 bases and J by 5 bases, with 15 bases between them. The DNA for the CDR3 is TGCGCCAGCAGCTCCGACGGACGGGGATATCAGCCCCAGCATTTT. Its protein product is CASSSDGRGYQPQHF.

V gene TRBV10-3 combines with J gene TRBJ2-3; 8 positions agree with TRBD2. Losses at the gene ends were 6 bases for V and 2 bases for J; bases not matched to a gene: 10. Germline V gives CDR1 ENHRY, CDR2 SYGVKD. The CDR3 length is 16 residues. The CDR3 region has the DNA TGTGCCATCAGGTCGAGCGGGAGCGGGTTCACAGATACGCAGTATTTT. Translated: CAIRSSGSGFTDTQYF.

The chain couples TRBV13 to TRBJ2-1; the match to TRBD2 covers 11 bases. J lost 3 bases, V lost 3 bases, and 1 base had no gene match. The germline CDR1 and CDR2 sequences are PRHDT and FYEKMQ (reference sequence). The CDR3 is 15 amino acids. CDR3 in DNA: TGTGCCAGCAGCTTCACTAGCGGGGGCTACAATGAGCAGTTCTTC. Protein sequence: CASSFTSGGYNEQFF.

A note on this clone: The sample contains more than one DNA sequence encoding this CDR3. CDR3 coding DNA: TGTGCCAGCAGCCGCGGAATCAATCAGCCCCAGCATTTT. This codes for CASSRGINQPQHF. V gene TRBV28 combines with J gene TRBJ1-5; D is unclear. V was shortened by 6 bases and J by 3 bases, with 9 bases between the two germline ends. Germline V gene lookup returns CDR1 MDHEN and CDR2 SYDVKM. The CDR3 has 13 amino acids.

The CDR3 coding sequence is TGTGCCAGCAGGGTGAGTCGAGACGTGATTCCGGAGTACTTC. Encoded protein: CASRVSRDVIPEYF. V is TRBV2 and J is TRBJ2-7; D call uncertain. CDR3 size: 14 residues. Germline V gene lookup returns CDR1 SNHLY and CDR2 FYNNEI. V gave up 6 bases and J gave up 11 bases, with 23 bases separating them. The full variable domain, with the rest looked up from reference TRBV2 and TRBJ2-7, is EPEVTQTPSHQVTQMGQEVILRCVPISNHLYFYWYRQILGQKVEFLVSFYNNEISEKSEIFDDQFSVERPDGSNFTLKIRSTKLEDSAMYFCASRVSRDVIPEYFGPGTRLTVT.

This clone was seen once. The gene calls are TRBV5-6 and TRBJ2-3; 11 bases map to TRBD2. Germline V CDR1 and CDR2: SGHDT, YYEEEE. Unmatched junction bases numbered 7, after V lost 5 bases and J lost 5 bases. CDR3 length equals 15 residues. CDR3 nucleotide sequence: TGTGCCAGCAGGATTACTAGCGGGAGTGGAGATACGCAGTATTTT. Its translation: CASRITSGSGDTQYF.

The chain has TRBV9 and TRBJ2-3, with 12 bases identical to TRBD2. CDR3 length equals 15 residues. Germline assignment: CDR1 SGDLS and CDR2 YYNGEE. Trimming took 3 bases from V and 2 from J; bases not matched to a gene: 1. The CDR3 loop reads CASSASGRDTDTQYF. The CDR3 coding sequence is TGTGCCAGCAGCGCTAGCGGGAGGGACACAGATACGCAGTATTTT.

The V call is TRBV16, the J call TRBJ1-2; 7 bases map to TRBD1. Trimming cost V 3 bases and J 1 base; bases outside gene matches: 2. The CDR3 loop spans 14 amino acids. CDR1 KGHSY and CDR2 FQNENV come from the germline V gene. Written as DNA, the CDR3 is TGTGCCAGCAGCCAGCGACAGGGTAACTATGGCTACACCTTC. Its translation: CASSQRQGNYGYTF.

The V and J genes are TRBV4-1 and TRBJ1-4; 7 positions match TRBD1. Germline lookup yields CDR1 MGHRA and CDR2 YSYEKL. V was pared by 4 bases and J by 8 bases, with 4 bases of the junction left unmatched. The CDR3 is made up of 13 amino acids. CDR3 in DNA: TGCGCCAGCAGCCTCGGACAGGCAGAAAAACTGTTTTTT. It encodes CASSLGQAEKLFF.

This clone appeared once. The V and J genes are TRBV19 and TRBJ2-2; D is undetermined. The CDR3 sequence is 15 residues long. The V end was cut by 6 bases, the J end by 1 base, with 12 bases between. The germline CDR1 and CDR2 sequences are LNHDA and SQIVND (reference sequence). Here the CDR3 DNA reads TGTGCCAGTAGACCCCTAGGCGGGAACACCGGGGAGCTGTTTTTT. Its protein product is CASRPLGGNTGELFF.

CDR3 DNA sequence: TGTGCCAGCTCACCTCAAGGCAGGAGCTCCTACGAGCAGTACTTC. It translates to CASSPQGRSSYEQYF. The chain couples TRBV18 to TRBJ2-7; the D is unclear. Trimming took off 3 bases at V and 0 bases at J, with 12 bases between the two ends. Germline values: CDR1 KGHSH, CDR2 LQKENI. This CDR3 has 15 residues.

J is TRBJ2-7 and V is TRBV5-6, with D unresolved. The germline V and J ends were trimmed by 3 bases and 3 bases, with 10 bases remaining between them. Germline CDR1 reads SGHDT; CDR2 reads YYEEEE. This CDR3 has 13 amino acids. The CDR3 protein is CASSSGPSYEQYF. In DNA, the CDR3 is TGTGCCAGCAGCTCCGGGCCCAGCTACGAGCAGTACTTC.

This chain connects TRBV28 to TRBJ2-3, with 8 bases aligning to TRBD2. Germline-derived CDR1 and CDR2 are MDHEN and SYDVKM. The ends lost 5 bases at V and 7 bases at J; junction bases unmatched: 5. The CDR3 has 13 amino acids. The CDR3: CASSITSGNTQYF. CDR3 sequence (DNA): TGTGCCAGCAGTATTACTAGCGGCAATACGCAGTATTTT.